Presented here are 17 T cell receptor beta chains from one specimen sequenced in a study of T cell repertoires in cytomegalovirus infection. One entry per CDR3 protein, called by TCRdb with MiXCR from the reads. The sample shows under 250,000 distinct CDR3 sequences, around 6.4% of them seen only once. Sequenced material: PBMCs. These receptors were obtained from a human donor in good health (CMV status not recorded). Some clones in this sample may be carry-over from other donors' samples.

This clonotype was seen many times. The chain is built from TRBV7-9 and TRBJ1-5, with D hard to call. The ends were cut back, 4 bases at V and 3 bases at J, with 10 bases in the middle. This CDR3 spans 14 amino acids. Germline V gene lookup returns CDR1 SEHNR and CDR2 FQNEAQ (reference sequence). The CDR3 is CASSYGGNNQPQHF. The CDR3 nucleotides read TGTGCCAGCAGCTACGGCGGTAACAATCAGCCCCAGCATTTT.

This clonotype occurred many times. The chain combines TRBV30 with TRBJ1-2, with D perhaps TRBD1 (6 bases). V was pared by 2 bases and J by 5 bases, with 12 bases between. The CDR3 contains 13 residues. Per germline, CDR1 GTSNPN and CDR2 SVGIG (reference sequence). The CDR3 coding sequence is TGTGCCTGGAGTCCCGGGGGCCGATATGGCTACACCTTC. This translates into CAWSPGGRYGYTF.

Ten or more counts support this clonotype. This chain connects TRBV11-2 to TRBJ1-1; 11 nucleotides match TRBD1. The CDR3 runs 14 residues. Germline CDR1 reads SGHAT; CDR2 reads FQNNGV. V shed 6 bases, J shed 5 bases, and the junction held 5 bases outside the gene matches. The CDR3 reads CASRARDRGTEAFF. The CDR3 DNA reads as TGTGCCAGCAGGGCCCGGGACAGGGGGACTGAAGCTTTCTTT. The whole variable domain, remainder taken from reference TRBV11-2 and TRBJ1-1, is EAGVAQSPRYKIIEKRQSVAFWCNPISGHATLYWYQQILGQGPKLLIQFQNNGVVDDSQLPKDRFSAERLKGVDSTLKIQPAKLEDSAVYLCASRARDRGTEAFFGQGTRLTVV.

In its sample, this clonotype was seen many times. The chain carries TRBV20-1 and TRBJ2-5; the match to TRBD1 covers 8 bases. Per the germline V gene, CDR1 is DFQATT and CDR2 is SNEGSKA (reference sequence). Unmatched junction bases numbered 8, after V lost 0 bases and J lost 5 bases. CDR3 length: 15 amino acids. CDR3 protein: CSARDVAGGGETQYF. The DNA of the CDR3 is TGCAGTGCTAGAGATGTAGCAGGGGGCGGTGAGACCCAGTACTTC.

This clonotype was found a few times. The chain recombines TRBV29-1 with TRBJ2-2; no firm D call. This CDR3 spans 12 amino acids. V was pared by 2 bases and J by 5 bases, with 6 bases between. Germline CDR1 reads SQVTM; CDR2 reads ANQGSEA. CDR3: CSVETITGELFF. The CDR3 nucleotides are TGCAGCGTTGAAACAATAACCGGGGAGCTGTTTTTT.

In this sample, this clonotype turned up many times. The chain links TRBV11-2 to TRBJ1-6; D is ambiguous. The V gene lost 5 bases and the J gene lost 6 bases, with 11 bases spanning the gap. Germline CDR1 and CDR2: SGHAT and FQNNGV. CDR3 length: 14 amino acids. CDR3 residues: CASSPNAGNSPLHF. The CDR3, as DNA: TGTGCCAGCAGCCCCAATGCGGGTAATTCACCCCTCCACTTT.

This clonotype was detected a few times. V is TRBV7-9 and J is TRBJ2-3; weak D call: TRBD1 (5 bases). V lost 0 bases and J lost 2, with 9 bases in between. The CDR3 sequence is 15 residues long. Per the germline V gene, CDR1 is SEHNR and CDR2 is FQNEAQ (reference sequence). The CDR3 protein is CASSLAPGLTDTQYF. CDR3 bases: TGTGCCAGCAGCTTAGCCCCAGGGCTCACAGATACGCAGTATTTT. Variable domain in full (rest from reference TRBV7-9 and TRBJ2-3): DTGVSQNPRHKITKRGQNVTFRCDPISEHNRLYWYRQTLGQGPEFLTYFQNEAQLEKSRLLSDRFSAERPKGSFSTLEIQRTEQGDSAMYLCASSLAPGLTDTQYFGPGTRLTVL.

Comments on this clonotype: A much more abundant neighbour one base away suggests this may be a read error. The V and J genes are TRBV29-1 and TRBJ1-4; TRBD1 agrees at 7 bases. Germline CDR1 and CDR2: SQVTM and ANQGSEA. The CDR3 contains 12 residues. This CDR3 is CSAGQLNGKLFF. DNA for the CDR3: TGCAGCGCGGGACAGCTTAATGGAAAACTGTTTTTT.

This clonotype was seen many times. J is TRBJ1-5 and V is TRBV25-1; TRBD1 aligns across 7 bases. The V and J ends lost 0 bases and 0 bases, in that order; junction bases with no gene match: 14. Germline values: CDR1 MGHDK, CDR2 SYGVNS. This CDR3 is 20 amino acids long. CDR3 bases: TGTGCCAGCAGTGAATATGGTGGGGACGGGGACAGTTATAGCAATCAGCCCCAGCATTTT. Translating it yields CASSEYGGDGDSYSNQPQHF.

This clonotype was recorded at least ten times. This chain uses TRBV29-1 with TRBJ1-1; D is uncertain. Trimming took off 6 bases at V and 7 bases at J, with 12 bases between the two ends. Germline loops: CDR1 SQVTM, CDR2 ANQGSEA. CDR3 length equals 11 residues. The CDR3 bases are TGCAGCGTCCAATTTGGGTATGAAGCTTTCTTT. As protein: CSVQFGYEAFF. The complete variable domain, with remaining parts taken from reference TRBV29-1 and TRBJ1-1, reads SAVISQKPSRDICQRGTSLTIQCQVDSQVTMMFWYRQQPGQSLTLIATANQGSEATYESGFVIDKFPISRPNLTFSTLTVSNMSPEDSSIYLCSVQFGYEAFFGQGTRLTVV.

This clonotype was seen ten or more times. V gene TRBV12-3 or TRBV12-4 combines with J gene TRBJ2-5; D not certain. V dropped 6 bases and J dropped 2 bases, with 7 bases sitting between them. The CDR3 is 12 residues long. This chain's CDR3 is CASSPGQETQYF. The DNA of the CDR3 is TGTGCCAGCAGCCCCGGACAAGAGACCCAGTACTTC.

This clonotype was counted many times. The chain combines TRBV6-2 or TRBV6-3 with TRBJ2-5; D unresolved. CDR3 length equals 13 residues. Deletions cut 2 bases from V and 3 bases from J, with 7 bases between. Germline assignment: CDR1 MNHEY and CDR2 SVGEGT. The CDR3 region is CASSYSGKETQYF. CDR3 sequence (DNA): TGTGCCAGCAGTTACAGTGGAAAAGAGACCCAGTACTTC.

This clonotype came up many times. This chain connects TRBV7-9 to TRBJ2-1, with a weak D call TRBD1 (6 bases). Germline values: CDR1 SEHNR, CDR2 FQNEAQ (reference sequence). CDR3 size: 15 residues. V dropped 5 bases and J dropped 5 bases, with 16 bases sitting between them. As DNA, the CDR3 is TGTGCCAGCAGCCGTATGGCAGGGGTGGACAATGAGCAGTTCTTC. Translated, it gives CASSRMAGVDNEQFF.

Details on this clonotype: A much larger clone differs from this one at a single base, so this may be a read error. J is TRBJ2-7 and V is TRBV30; perhaps TRBD2 as D (5 bases). This CDR3 comprises 16 residues. Germline CDR1 reads GTSNPN; CDR2 reads SVGIG (reference sequence). CDR3 sequence (DNA): TGTGCCTGGAGTGTACGCGCGACAAGGGAGAACTACGAGCAGTGCTTC. The encoded protein is CAWSVRATRENYEQCF.

This clonotype was picked up many times. The genes are TRBV7-2 and TRBJ1-5; perhaps TRBD1 as D (6 bases). The germline V gene encodes CDR1 SGHTA and CDR2 FQGNSA. The V gene lost 1 base and the J gene lost 2 bases, with 9 bases spanning the gap. This CDR3 contains 15 residues. CDR3 amino acids: CASSLDRVGNQPQHF. CDR3 coding DNA: TGTGCCAGCAGCTTAGACAGGGTGGGCAATCAGCCCCAGCATTTT.

Ten or more counts support this clonotype. The CDR3 sequence is CAISESGRVDEQFF. In DNA, the CDR3 is TGTGCCATCAGTGAGTCAGGCAGGGTCGATGAGCAGTTCTTC. The V and J genes are TRBV10-3 and TRBJ2-1; D is possibly TRBD1 (5 bases). This CDR3 contains 14 residues. Germline V gives CDR1 ENHRY, CDR2 SYGVKD. V dropped 0 bases and J dropped 8 bases, with 11 bases sitting between them.

This clonotype was recorded at least ten times. The CDR3 DNA follows: TGTGCCAGCAGCTTGGGGGGGTCTGCCAAAAACATTCAGTACTTC. Amino acids: CASSLGGSAKNIQYF. V is TRBV7-3 and J is TRBJ2-4, with 7 bases matching TRBD2. V shed 3 bases and J 1 base; nucleotides not matched to a gene: 3. Germline loops: CDR1 SGHTA, CDR2 FQGTGA. The CDR3 spans 15 residues.